The 8 T cell receptor beta chains below were found in one sample sequenced in a study of blood T cell repertoires in COVID-19. Only in-frame clones appear in the TCRdb table, and some are missing; sequencing was by immunoSEQ multiplex PCR. The repertoire holds about 84,000 clones, with roughly 80% as singletons. The sequencing input was peripheral blood. Receptors were obtained from an elderly woman with acute or convalescent COVID-19.

This chain links TRBV2 with TRBJ1-6; D perhaps matches TRBD1 (6 bases). The V end was cut by 9 bases, the J end by 8 bases, with 14 bases between. The CDR3 runs 13 residues. CDR1 SNHLY and CDR2 FYNNEI come from the germline V gene. For the CDR3, the DNA is TGTGCCAGAACTACAGGGTCGGATTCACCCCTCCACTTT. This translates into CARTTGSDSPLHF.

This clone was observed a few times. The J gene is TRBJ2-1, the V gene TRBV6-5, with 9 bases that match TRBD2. The CDR3 is made up of 13 amino acids. Germline values: CDR1 MNHEY, CDR2 SVGAGI. After removal of 7 bases from V and 5 bases from J, the junction contained 3 bases not matched to a gene. CDR3 amino acids: CASNPSGDNEQFF. The CDR3 DNA sequence: TGTGCCAGCAATCCTAGCGGGGACAATGAGCAGTTCTTC.

This clone was picked up one time. This rearrangement joins TRBV28 to TRBJ1-2; 12 bases fit TRBD1. CDR3 length: 16 amino acids. V gave up 5 bases and J gave up 5 bases; unmatched junction bases: 9. The germline V gene encodes CDR1 MDHEN and CDR2 SYDVKM. CDR3 in DNA: TGTGCCAGCAGTCCGCCGGGACAGGGGGCAGGATATGGCTACACCTTC. This gives the protein CASSPPGQGAGYGYTF.

The chain combines TRBV19 with TRBJ2-5, with D tentatively TRBD2 (6 bases). CDR1 and CDR2 from the germline V gene are LNHDA and SQIVND (reference sequence). This CDR3 comprises 14 residues. V shed 10 bases and J shed 2 bases, with 17 bases lying between them. CDR3 sequence (DNA): TGTGCCACCGGGAGAGCAGTTGAACAAGAGACCCAGTACTTC. Translation gives CATGRAVEQETQYF.

The table lists this clone with a count of one. The chain has TRBV30 and TRBJ2-7; 11 bases fit TRBD1. This CDR3 spans 16 amino acids. V lost 2 bases, J lost 4 bases, and 10 bases stayed unmatched. Germline assignment: CDR1 GTSNPN and CDR2 SVGIG (reference sequence). CDR3 bases: TGTGCCTGGAGTAGATCCGGGACAGGGGGTATTTACGAGCAGTACTTC. Translated: CAWSRSGTGGIYEQYF.

In its sample, this clone was seen once. The chain uses TRBV29-1 and TRBJ2-1, with TRBD2 as a possible D gene (6 bases). CDR1 SQVTM and CDR2 ANQGSEA come from the germline V gene. The V end lost 6 bases, the J end lost 7 bases, and 22 bases lay between the germline ends. The CDR3 has 15 amino acids. CDR3 amino acids: CSVGEDSPTLNEQFF. As DNA, the CDR3 is TGCAGCGTGGGGGAGGATAGTCCGACCTTAAATGAGCAGTTCTTC.

This chain uses TRBV27 with TRBJ1-1; the match to TRBD1 covers 9 bases. The trim removed 3 bases at V and 11 bases at J, leaving 7 bases unmatched. This CDR3 region has 13 residues. Germline V gene lookup returns CDR1 MNHEY and CDR2 SMNVEV (reference sequence). The CDR3, as DNA: TGTGCCAGCAGTTTCCTACAGGGGGCCCGGGCTTTCTTT. Protein product: CASSFLQGARAFF.

The rearrangement uses TRBV14 and TRBJ1-1; maybe TRBD1 (6 bases). The CDR3 totals 15 residues. From germline, CDR1 is SGHDN and CDR2 FVKESK. V was cut by 0 bases and J by 5 bases, with 13 bases left in between. CDR3 loop: CASSQDGGGRTEAFF. The CDR3 DNA sequence: TGTGCCAGCAGCCAAGACGGCGGGGGGCGGACTGAAGCTTTCTTT. Combining the CDR3 with reference TRBV14 and TRBJ1-1 gives the whole variable domain EAGVTQFPSHSVIEKGQTVTLRCDPISGHDNLYWYRRVMGKEIKFLLHFVKESKQDESGMPNNRFLAERTGGTYSTLKVQPAELEDSGVYFCASSQDGGGRTEAFFGQGTRLTVV.